A selection of T cell receptor beta chains follows, all from one sample in a study of cytomegalovirus exposure and HLA in healthy donors. Method: immunoSEQ multiplex PCR; TCRdb's copy keeps in-frame clones and lacks some. There are over 65,000 clones in the sample; around 73% occur only once, and about 3.1% lies in the top ten. Sequencing used PBMCs. These receptors were taken from a man aged 50-60 years in good health and CMV-seronegative. Each CDR3 is given with its conserved first and last residue. A D gene is named only where the DNA matches it firmly. Some rows have no size entry. The others give once, few or many, or a class for an expanded clone.

cdr3_aa | cdr3_nt | v_call | d_call | clone_size | j_call
CASSYLANSNQPQHF | TGTGCCAGCAGTTACTTGGCCAATAGCAATCAGCCCCAGCATTTT | TRBV6-5 | . | . | TRBJ1-5
CSARQGDQAFF | TGCAGTGCTAGACAGGGGGACCAGGCTTTCTTT | TRBV20-1 | TRBD1 | . | TRBJ1-1
CASSPAGARPDTQYF | TGCGCCAGCAGCCCCGCGGGGGCCCGTCCGGATACGCAGTATTTT | TRBV4-1 | . | . | TRBJ2-3
CATSRELEEQYF | TGTGCCACCAGCAGAGAGTTAGAAGAGCAGTACTTC | TRBV15 | . | . | TRBJ2-7
CASSHEVPPLHF | TGTGCCAGCAGCCACGAGGTGCCACCCCTCCACTTT | TRBV11-2 | . | . | TRBJ1-6
CASSQGARETQYF | TGCGCCAGCAGCCAGGGGGCCAGGGAGACCCAGTACTTC | TRBV5-1 | TRBD1 | . | TRBJ2-5
CASSAPGQVFYGYTF | TGTGCCAGCAGCGCTCCGGGACAGGTCTTCTATGGCTACACCTTC | TRBV2 | TRBD1 | . | TRBJ1-2
CASSEWGVRQETQYF | TGTGCCAGCAGTGAATGGGGCGTGAGGCAAGAGACCCAGTACTTC | TRBV2 | . | . | TRBJ2-5
CASSQDRDTEAFF | TGCGCCAGCAGCCAAGATAGAGACACTGAAGCTTTCTTT | TRBV4-1 | . | few | TRBJ1-1
CASRRTGLGEQYF | TGTGCCAGCAGGCGGACAGGGCTTGGCGAGCAGTACTTC | TRBV6-5 | TRBD1 | once | TRBJ2-7
CASSLEGGTEAFF | TGTGCCAGCAGCTTGGAAGGGGGCACTGAAGCTTTCTTT | TRBV5-4 | . | . | TRBJ1-1
CASTGQGVTDTQYF | TGTGCCAGCACAGGACAGGGGGTGACAGATACGCAGTATTTT | TRBV6-1 | TRBD1 | . | TRBJ2-3
CASSEQGWNGYTF | TGTGCCAGCAGTGAACAGGGTTGGAATGGCTACACCTTC | TRBV2 | . | . | TRBJ1-2
CASSPTGGAGNTIYF | TGTGCCAGCAGTCCGACCGGAGGGGCTGGAAACACCATATATTTT | TRBV28 | . | . | TRBJ1-3
CASSYRGQETQYF | TGTGCCAGCAGTTACCGGGGGCAAGAGACCCAGTACTTC | TRBV6-6 | . | once | TRBJ2-5
CATRPSKGGTAGNTIYF | TGTGCCACCCGACCTAGTAAGGGAGGAACGGCTGGAAACACCATATATTTT | TRBV18 | . | . | TRBJ1-3
CASSRSGTGMSGANVLTF | TGTGCCAGCAGTCGCTCCGGGACAGGAATGTCAGGGGCCAACGTCCTGACTTTC | TRBV9 | TRBD1 | . | TRBJ2-6
CASSLTRGRMANVLTF | TGTGCCAGCAGCTTAACGAGGGGGCGTATGGCCAACGTCCTGACTTTC | TRBV7-8 | TRBD1 | . | TRBJ2-6
CASSIGRGYEQYF | TGTGCCAGTAGTATAGGTCGCGGTTACGAGCAGTACTTC | TRBV19 | . | once | TRBJ2-7
CASSFDPAMYEQYF | TGTGCCAGCAGTTTTGATCCTGCTATGTACGAGCAGTACTTC | TRBV28 | . | . | TRBJ2-7
CASSGTGRTEAFF | TGTGCCAGCAGCGGGACAGGGCGAACTGAAGCTTTCTTT | TRBV5-6 | TRBD1 | . | TRBJ1-1
CASSLGVGALQGTQYF | TGCGCCAGCAGCTTGGGGGTGGGGGCCCTTCAAGGGACCCAGTACTTC | TRBV5-1 | . | . | TRBJ2-5
CASSLAQATSGNTIYF | TGCGCCAGCAGCTTGGCGCAGGCTACCTCTGGAAACACCATATATTTT | TRBV5-1 | . | . | TRBJ1-3
CASSQPSRQAPYEQYF | TGTGCCAGCAGCCAACCTTCGCGACAGGCCCCCTACGAGCAGTACTTC | TRBV4-2 | . | few | TRBJ2-7
CASSWDSSSGNTIYF | TGCGCCAGCAGCTGGGACAGCAGCTCTGGAAACACCATATATTTT | TRBV5-1 | TRBD1 | . | TRBJ1-3
CASSYSSIGNTIYF | TGTGCCAGCAGTTACTCATCCATCGGAAACACCATATATTTT | TRBV6-5 | . | . | TRBJ1-3
CASTHRLNNQPQHF | TGTGCCAGCACTCACAGGTTAAACAATCAGCCCCAGCATTTT | TRBV28 | . | . | TRBJ1-5
CASSLHSGGAYEQYF | TGTGCCAGCAGCTTACACAGCGGGGGGGCCTACGAGCAGTACTTC | TRBV7-2 | TRBD2 | . | TRBJ2-7
CSVGKGQKNEQFF | TGCAGCGTTGGTAAGGGGCAGAAGAATGAGCAGTTCTTC | TRBV29-1 | . | . | TRBJ2-1
CASSTQRTTGTRRLEAFF | TGTGCCAGCAGTACTCAGCGTACGACAGGGACCCGACGACTTGAAGCTTTCTTT | TRBV27 | TRBD1 | . | TRBJ1-1
CAWRHGRDSGNTIYF | TGTGCCTGGAGACACGGCAGGGACTCTGGAAACACCATATATTTT | TRBV30 | . | . | TRBJ1-3
CASSYSTGIGGEAFF | TGTGCCAGCAGCTACTCGACCGGTATAGGGGGTGAAGCTTTCTTT | TRBV7-2 | . | . | TRBJ1-1
CASSEGTGPNSPLHF | TGTGCCAGCAGTGAAGGGACAGGACCAAATTCACCCCTCCACTTT | TRBV2 | TRBD1 | . | TRBJ1-6
CASSSTGGERVAQHF | TGTGCCAGCAGCTCCACAGGGGGGGAACGCGTGGCCCAGCATTTT | TRBV5-5 | TRBD1 | . | TRBJ1-5
CASSLSGGAVGANVLTF | TGTGCCAGCAGCCTTAGCGGGGGGGCCGTAGGGGCCAACGTCCTGACTTTC | TRBV7-9 | TRBD2 | many | TRBJ2-6
CAWSVGGVGYEQYF | TGTGCCTGGAGTGTTGGGGGGGTGGGGTACGAGCAGTACTTC | TRBV30 | TRBD2 | . | TRBJ2-7
CASLITGREQFF | TGTGCCAGCCTCATAACGGGTCGCGAGCAGTTCTTC | TRBV2 | . | few | TRBJ2-1
CASSPRGKGEQYF | TGTGCCAGCAGTCCTAGGGGGAAGGGCGAGCAGTACTTC | TRBV27 | . | . | TRBJ2-7
CASSFSGGDEKLFF | TGTGCCAGCAGCTTTAGCGGGGGTGATGAAAAACTGTTTTTT | TRBV5-6 | . | . | TRBJ1-4
CASSLWLAGTTDTQYF | TGTGCCAGCAGCTTATGGCTAGCGGGGACCACAGATACGCAGTATTTT | TRBV7-9 | TRBD2 | . | TRBJ2-3
CASSFYRGDYGYTF | TGTGCCAGCAGTTTTTACAGGGGGGACTATGGCTACACCTTC | TRBV6-6 | TRBD1 | . | TRBJ1-2
CASSPPVGGMNTEAFF | TGTGCCAGCTCACCACCGGTGGGCGGGATGAACACTGAAGCTTTCTTT | TRBV18 | . | . | TRBJ1-1
CASSSIAGLTDTQYF | TGTGCCAGCAGCTCGATAGCGGGGCTCACAGATACGCAGTATTTT | TRBV7-9 | TRBD2 | . | TRBJ2-3
CASLTRDSNQPQHF | TGTGCCAGCCTGACACGAGATAGCAATCAGCCCCAGCATTTT | TRBV6-1 | . | . | TRBJ1-5
CATSRGGEAGGRKDTQYF | TGTGCCACCAGCAGAGGAGGGGAAGCGGGGGGGCGAAAAGATACGCAGTATTTT | TRBV15 | TRBD2 | few | TRBJ2-3